These T cell receptor beta chains were read from a single sample in a study of T cell repertoires in cytomegalovirus infection. TCRdb re-analysed the reads in MiXCR, keeping a single row per CDR3 protein. Here the sample spans 700,000 to 850,000 distinct CDR3 sequences, approximately 30% being singletons. These receptors' targets are unknown. Material: cultured CD8+ T cells from PBMCs, obtained from culture after CMV antigen stimulation. The receptor source for this set is a human donor in good health (CMV status not recorded). Some clones in this sample may be carry-over from other donors' samples. Each CDR3 is given with its conserved first and last residue. Each record gives: D gene, J gene, clone size, V gene, CDR3 DNA, CDR3 protein. The D gene is left open where the match is weak. For some rows the clone size is stated as once, few or many, or as a class when expanded; others skip it.

>NA|TRBJ2-1|many|TRBV7-9
TGTGCCAGCAGCAACGACCCCTACAATGAGCAGTTCTTC
CASSNDPYNEQFF
>NA|TRBJ2-5|few|TRBV27
TGTGCCAGCAGTCCCCGGGTAGGGTCCCAAGAGACCCAGTACTTC
CASSPRVGSQETQYF
>NA|TRBJ2-1|NA|TRBV12-3/TRBV12-4
TGTGCCAGCAGTCCCCCTTTCGACGGGGACAATGCGCAGTTCTTC
CASSPPFDGDNAQFF
>NA|TRBJ1-5|many|TRBV7-2
TGTGCCAGCAGCTTAGCCGGGGTTACTCAGCCCCAGCATTTT
CASSLAGVTQPQHF
>NA|TRBJ1-5|NA|TRBV27
TGTGCCAGCAGGGAGACATTCTCATTTGATTGGCCCCAGCATTTT
CASRETFSFDWPQHF
>NA|TRBJ1-5|few|TRBV7-8
TGTGCCAGCAGCCCTCGGGGGGGACCCAATCAGCCCCAGCATTTT
CASSPRGGPNQPQHF
>NA|TRBJ1-5|NA|TRBV6-2/TRBV6-3
TGTGCCAGCAGTTACGATCCGATTGGACAGCCCCAGCATTTT
CASSYDPIGQPQHF
>TRBD1|TRBJ1-2|few|TRBV12-3/TRBV12-4
TGTGCCAGCAGTCCCACCCGGACAGGGGATGGCTACACCTTC
CASSPTRTGDGYTF
>NA|TRBJ1-1|NA|TRBV5-6
TGTGCCGTGGGGGGCATGAACACTGAAGCTTTCTTT
CAVGGMNTEAFF
>NA|TRBJ2-2|few|TRBV7-9
TGTGCCAGCAGCTTGGGGGACCCGAACACCGGGGAGCTGTTTTTT
CASSLGDPNTGELFF
>TRBD1|TRBJ1-4|NA|TRBV7-9
TGTGCCAGCAGCTCGGGACAGTATAATGAAAAACTGTTTTTT
CASSSGQYNEKLFF
>NA|TRBJ2-7|few|TRBV5-1
TGCGCCAGCAGCCCCCGGGACGGTCTGAGGAACGAGCAGTACTTC
CASSPRDGLRNEQYF
>TRBD1|TRBJ1-5|NA|TRBV6-1
TGTGCCAGCAGTGAGGGGACAGGGGATCAGCCCCAGCATTTT
CASSEGTGDQPQHF
>NA|TRBJ2-3|few|TRBV7-8
TGTGCCAGCAGCTCCACAGGTTCTCTCACAGATACGCAGTATTTT
CASSSTGSLTDTQYF
>TRBD1|TRBJ1-2|many|TRBV7-2
TGTGCCAGCAGCACAGAACCGGGACAGACTAACTATGGCTACACCTTC
CASSTEPGQTNYGYTF
>TRBD2|TRBJ2-1|few|TRBV20-1
TGCAGTGCCAGAGATAGGGGGACTAGCGTGGGCAATGAGCAGTTCTTC
CSARDRGTSVGNEQFF
>NA|TRBJ1-5|NA|TRBV19
TGTGCCAGCAGTATGTGGGGGGAAAAGCAGCCCCAGCATTTT
CASSMWGEKQPQHF
>NA|TRBJ1-6|few|TRBV12-3/TRBV12-4
TGTGCCAGCAGGCAGAGGGGCCTGCCAGGACCCCTCCACTTT
CASRQRGLPGPLHF
>NA|TRBJ2-5|NA|TRBV7-6
TGTGCCAGCAGCTTGGGACGCCGGGGTGAGACCCAGTACTTC
CASSLGRRGETQYF
>NA|TRBJ2-7|NA|TRBV27
TGTGCCAGCAGGGGGGTCCTCCCCGAGCAGTACTTC
CASRGVLPEQYF
>NA|TRBJ1-1|few|TRBV10-3
TGTGCCATCATGACCGGGACAACGAACACTGAAGCTTTCTTT
CAIMTGTTNTEAFF